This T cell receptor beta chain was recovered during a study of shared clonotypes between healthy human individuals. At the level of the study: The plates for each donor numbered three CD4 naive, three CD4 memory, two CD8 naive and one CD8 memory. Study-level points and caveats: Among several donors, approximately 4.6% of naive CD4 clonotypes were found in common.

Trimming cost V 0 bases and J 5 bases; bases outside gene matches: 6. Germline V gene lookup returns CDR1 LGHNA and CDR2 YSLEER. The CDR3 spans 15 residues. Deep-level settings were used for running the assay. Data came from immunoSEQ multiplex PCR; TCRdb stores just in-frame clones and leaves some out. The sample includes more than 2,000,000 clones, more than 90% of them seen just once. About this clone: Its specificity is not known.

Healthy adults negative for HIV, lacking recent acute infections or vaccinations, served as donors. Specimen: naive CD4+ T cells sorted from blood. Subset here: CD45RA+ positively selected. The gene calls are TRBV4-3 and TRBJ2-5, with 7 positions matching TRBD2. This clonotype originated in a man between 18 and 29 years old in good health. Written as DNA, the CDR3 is TGCGCCAGCAGCCAAGAAGGAACTAGCGTCGAGACCCAGTACTTC. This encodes CASSQEGTSVETQYF.